Here is one T cell receptor beta chain with its context. No antigen is known for it. Base qualities are not provided; no much larger clone lies one nucleotide away. Trimming costs V 3 bases and J 5 bases, and their ends lie 8 bases apart. The CDR3 contains 13 residues, cysteine and phenylalanine counted. Solely the CDR3 DNA is kept, with 39 bases framed from the first base. The germline V gene (reference sequence) gives CDR1 as PRHDT and CDR2 as FYEKMQ. In total, more than 500 healthy bone marrow donors made up the cohort. At the time of sampling, every cohort member was nominally healthy, though immune exposures that went unrecorded were likely present. The donor was CMV seropositive and was included in the group of around 300 seropositive cohort members. A peripheral blood sample was collected from each donor, and TCR beta sequencing was performed on peripheral blood mononuclear cells. Genomic DNA extraction from the blood cell samples was performed with the Qiagen DNeasy Blood Extraction Kit.

To prepare the library, the immunoSEQ multiplex PCR assay was applied. For the multiplex PCR, a mixture combining 60 forward primers for TCR Vbeta segments and 13 reverse primers for TCR Jbeta segments was used. Amplification of the CDR3 region of rearranged TCR beta genes was performed with a multiplex PCR assay on genomic DNA. On the Illumina HiSeq System, the amplified TCR beta libraries were sequenced as 87-base-pair reads. Processing in the source paper ran as follows. In a later analysis, tens of millions of unique TCR beta chains were counted across the approximately 620 repertoires, and roughly 11 million of these chains were shared by at least two donors. To remove PCR and sequencing errors, raw reads were error-corrected and collapsed into unique sequences using a nearest-neighbor algorithm that merged closely related sequences. To assign V, D and J gene segments, CDR3 sequences were aligned to IMGT reference sequences. Each retained sequence needed at least a six-nucleotide match to both a V gene segment and a J gene segment. A rearrangement was called productive if the CDR3 had no stop codons and remained in frame with V and J, and every other rearrangement was called non-productive. Following IMGT convention, CDR3 was defined as the stretch from the second conserved V-encoded cysteine to the conserved J-encoded phenylalanine. Sequences without an unambiguous match to a single V gene segment were excluded from the earlier analysis of 587 of the donors. An earlier analysis of a few hundred of the donors called V segments functional above 56.7% productive rearrangements and segregating when the between-donor standard deviation exceeded 5%. To diagnose cytomegalovirus status from the catalog of TCR beta chain sequences, a statistical classification framework was built. V and J gene assignment, in a later analysis, came from comparing TCR nucleotide sequences with IMGT/GENE-DB human TR gene sequences. The TCRdist pipeline was used in a later analysis to assign CDR3 sequences and most-parsimonious VDJ recombination scenarios. In a later analysis, each TCR beta chain was defined by its CDR3 amino acid sequence together with its V-gene family, and reads without a unique V-gene family were excluded. To address suspected cross-contamination and a sequencing artifact, a later analysis removed around 600 highly shared, low-generation-probability nucleotide sequences. A later analysis calculated a clonal expansion index for each public chain from normalized within-repertoire ranks of inferred template counts. In a later analysis, generation probabilities were computed with a VDJ recombination model fitted to out-of-frame rearrangements, and the resulting probabilities were checked against IGoR. Hypergeometric tests were used in a later analysis to score TCR-TCR, TCR-HLA and TCR-CMV co-occurrence, with a repertoire-size bias correction applied to the TCR pairs. A later analysis estimated false discovery rates by permuting HLA or CMV assignments 20 times. In a later analysis, co-occurring TCRs were grouped with DBSCAN, and TCRdist sequence similarity was added when clustering was performed within HLA-allele-positive subsets. Repertoires with fewer than 30,000 or more than 120,000 public chains were left out of co-occurrence clustering, as were five repertoires with anomalous nucleotide sharing. Held by TCRdb, this immuneACCESS table contains in-frame sequences only and omits some clones. Under half of the omission traces to an unresolved V gene where checked; the cause of the rest is unknown. The V and J calls and clone size come from that table; D and trimming were worked out from the DNA. This sample is represented by roughly 100,000 clones; under 80% of them were singletons. The ten largest make up roughly 9.2% of the sample.

The record originates from a study of cytomegalovirus exposure and HLA in healthy donors (dated by TCRdb to 2017 to 2019). For the study in its entirety: An earlier analysis of about 530 of the donors reported 276 Gb of sequence data and 90 million to 120 million unique TCR beta sequences obtained from about 180 million T cells. Both class I and class II loci were covered by HLA typing, at four-digit resolution. In a later genetic analysis, genome-wide SNP genotypes for about 55% of the roughly 700 donors were used, and that subset was treated as a discovery cohort. About 5 DR-DQ haplotypes were handled as single units for association and clustering, since linkage in the cohort was strong. To study patterns of TCR occurrence, a later analysis re-analyzed previously published TCR beta repertoires from several hundred donors and added high-resolution HLA genotyping. The T cell repertoires of some 670 subjects were profiled by immunosequencing and related to cytomegalovirus serostatus. The study aimed to test whether signatures of past pathogen exposure could be identified by cataloging public T cell receptors. To predict cytomegalovirus infection status, the study combined high-throughput TCR immunosequencing, statistical association of individual TCRs with disease status, and machine learning. Around 300 gigabases of sequencing data and approximately 85 million unique TCR sequences were included in an early release covering about 700 HLA-typed donors. The genetic ancestry cluster associated with self-reported Caucasian donors included 80% to 90% of the roughly 400 genotyped donors. Every repertoire in the discovery cohort had been generated on one and the same sequencing platform. Typing coverage varied by locus: about 620-640 donors for A, B, C, DRB1 and DQB1; around 560 for DQA1; more than 600 for DPA1; 450 to 480 for DPB1. The later analysis used no new phenotypic data to find candidate immune exposures, relying instead on TCR beta sequences and their occurrence across donors. Besides the first cohort of around 670 subjects, a separate validation cohort made up of over a hundred different subjects was used. Alongside the repertoire data, information on donor age, sex, ethnicity and CMV serostatus was compiled. To decide whether each TCR beta V gene segment behaved as functional or pseudogenic, an earlier analysis of some 570 of the donors relied on high-throughput TCR beta sequencing. Among roughly 400 genotyped donors of the cohort, an average of roughly 230,000 unique TCR beta nucleotide sequences was sequenced per donor, of which about 18% were non-productive. The paper as a whole reports these results and caveats: The study gave a list of 150 to 200 TCR beta chains associated with cytomegalovirus. This cohort had only TCR beta chains sequenced, and the lack of alpha or paired-chain data limited which features could be detected. When HLA alleles, especially DR and DQ, strongly co-occurred, attributing TCR associations to individual alleles was difficult. A further reported finding was that TCR beta sequences accurately predicted the HLA-A and HLA-B alleles for most subjects in the first cohort. Three of the identified cytomegalovirus-associated TCR beta chains were confirmed in vitro to be specific for cytomegalovirus antigens. According to the authors, the approach could potentially be generalized to other disease states and immunological phenotypes. A group of highly shared sequence variants was considered likely to be a technical artifact of the sequencing pipeline. Compared with equally common non-associated chains, HLA-associated TCR beta chains in a later analysis were more clonally expanded and had lower generation probabilities. A later analysis found that most CMV-associated TCR beta chains appeared HLA-restricted, with HLA associations seemingly driven largely by CMV exposure. Because the 87-base-pair reads could not distinguish some IMGT-functional V segments, including TRBV6-2 and TRBV6-3, those segments were excluded. Correlated functional status among segregating V segments might reflect linkage disequilibrium, but an unknown experimental factor could not be ruled out. Roughly 17 rarely observed V segments, including chromosome 9 orphons, were excluded from the earlier analysis of some 590 of the donors because counts were too low. A later genetic analysis reported fewer N-insertions in productive TCRs among donors in an Asian-associated ancestry cluster than the roughly 700-donor mean. According to a later analysis, TCR association rates differed among HLA loci, with DRB1 alleles showing the most associated TCRs and HLA-C alleles showing the fewest. For the cohort, immune exposure information was limited to CMV serostatus. A later analysis reported that several top co-occurrence clusters appeared linked to parvovirus B19, influenza, CMV and Epstein-Barr virus. Across donors, most TCR sequences were observed very rarely, whereas some public TCRs were present in many individuals. The classifier was reported to diagnose cytomegalovirus status with high specificity and sensitivity in both the original and validation cohorts. Specific HLA alleles were associated with 15,000 to 20,000 TCR beta sequences at a false discovery rate of 0.05 in a later analysis. A later genetic analysis associated a missense DCLRE1C variant with V-gene and J-gene trimming of TCR beta chains, and an independent cohort replicated the association. Because HLA typing was missing for some donors at each locus, association tests included only the typed subset. Presence/absence analyses assumed roughly uniform sequencing depth across donors, an assumption that may not hold. An earlier analysis of approximately 500 of the donors showed that most TCR beta V segments appeared in productive rearrangements either about 87% or about 30% of the time, which broadly matched IMGT annotations.

The sequence is built from TRBV13 and TRBJ2-1; the D segment cannot be called with confidence. The clonotype originates from a woman aged 40 to 49 in good health and CMV-seropositive. The sample comprised PBMCs. DNA sequence: TGTGCCAGCAGCTTTTATTCCGACAATGAGCAGTTCTTC. It translates as CASSFYSDNEQFF.